The 2 T cell receptor beta chains listed next were all sequenced from one sample in a study of intratumoral heterogeneity in liver cancer. Sequencing used immunoSEQ multiplex PCR; TCRdb keeps in-frame clones, though not all of them. The sample has 21,000 or so clones; around 67% are singletons. The source was tumor-adjacent normal tissue, collected before any cancer treatment. The receptors shown here come from a woman in her 70s with hepatocellular carcinoma.

The chain carries TRBV2 and TRBJ1-6, with D possibly TRBD1 on 6 matching bases. The CDR3 covers 13 residues. V was shortened by 10 bases and J by 6 bases, with 13 bases between the two germline ends. CDR1 and CDR2 (germline): SNHLY, FYNNEI. CDR3 protein: CAIAGAANSPLHF. In DNA form, the CDR3 reads TGTGCCATTGCGGGGGCAGCTAATTCACCCCTCCACTTT.

The chain is built from TRBV27 and TRBJ2-4, with TRBD1 matching over 10 bases. Trimming removed 2 bases from V and 16 bases from J; junction bases left unmatched: 8. The germline V gene has CDR1 MNHEY and CDR2 SMNVEV (reference sequence). CDR3 length equals 13 residues. DNA of the CDR3: TGTGCCAGCAGTTTAAGGGGCGGGACAGGGGAATACTTC. It translates to CASSLRGGTGEYF.